This TCR beta chain was identified during a study of blood T cell repertoires in COVID-19. The CDR3 is 16 residues long. J was trimmed by 7 bases and V by 1 base; bases with no gene match: 8. Per germline, CDR1 SGHTA and CDR2 FQGTGA. Some clones are missing from TCRdb's copy, which holds only in-frame ones; the method was immunoSEQ multiplex PCR. The sample has about 170,000 clones, roughly 80% seen once. The receptor was isolated from a man in his 70s with active or convalescent COVID-19. The sequencing input was peripheral blood. This rearrangement joins TRBV7-3 to TRBJ2-2; 8 bases line up with TRBD2. The CDR3: CASSLMPAGVGGELFF. The CDR3 region has the DNA TGTGCCAGCAGCTTAATGCCAGCGGGAGTCGGCGGGGAGCTGTTTTTT.